The 14 T cell receptor beta chains given below trace back to one sample, sequenced in a study of cytomegalovirus exposure and HLA in healthy donors. In the PCR, 60 Vbeta and 13 Jbeta primers were used. Some clones are missing from TCRdb's copy, which holds only in-frame ones; the method was immunoSEQ multiplex PCR. The table shows 140,000 to 150,000 clones, with around 78% occurring only once. What was sequenced was PBMCs. The receptors originated from a woman aged 18-35 years in good health and CMV-seropositive.

The table lists this clone with a count of one. The chain links TRBV19 to TRBJ1-5; TRBD1 agrees at 9 bases. Germline CDR1 LNHDA, CDR2 SQIVND (reference sequence). The J segment lost 7 bases and the V segment lost 6 bases, leaving 1 base of the junction unmatched. This CDR3 is 12 amino acids long. CDR3 protein: CASRTGGQPQHF. For the CDR3, the DNA is TGTGCCAGTAGGACAGGGGGGCAGCCCCAGCATTTT.

The chain employs TRBV5-1 and TRBJ1-1, with 9 bases lining up with TRBD1. From germline, CDR1 is SGHRS and CDR2 YFSETQ. This CDR3 has 14 amino acids. Trimming took 4 bases from V and 6 from J; bases not matched to a gene: 7. The CDR3 loop reads CASSPGTGRPEAFF. The CDR3 region has the DNA TGCGCCAGCAGCCCCGGGACAGGGAGACCTGAAGCTTTCTTT.

This clone was seen a handful of times. The chain couples TRBV7-8 to TRBJ1-5, with no clear D. The CDR3 loop spans 16 amino acids. Germline V gives CDR1 SGHVS, CDR2 FQNEAQ. Trimming shortened V by 0 bases and J by 2 bases, and 11 bases separated the two germline ends. The CDR3 bases are TGTGCCAGCAGCTTAGCGCTGGCACTAGGCAATCAGCCCCAGCATTTT. Amino acid sequence: CASSLALALGNQPQHF.

The chain employs TRBV7-9 and TRBJ1-6, with D perhaps matching TRBD1 (5 bases). Trimming shortened V by 5 bases and J by 7 bases, and 12 bases separated the two germline ends. The germline V gene encodes CDR1 SEHNR and CDR2 FQNEAQ (reference sequence). There are 14 residues in the CDR3. The CDR3 nucleotides read TGTGCCAGCAGCCTCCAGGGTTGGAATTCACCCCTCCACTTT. Protein product: CASSLQGWNSPLHF. Using reference TRBV7-9 and TRBJ1-6 for the parts outside the CDR3, the full variable domain is DTGVSQNPRHKITKRGQNVTFRCDPISEHNRLYWYRQTLGQGPEFLTYFQNEAQLEKSRLLSDRFSAERPKGSFSTLEIQRTEQGDSAMYLCASSLQGWNSPLHFGNGTRLTVT.

The chain is built from TRBV6-4 and TRBJ2-3, with 8 bases that match TRBD2. The CDR3 totals 15 residues. The junction had 4 bases not matched to a gene; V was cut back by 5 bases and J by 0 bases. The germline V gene encodes CDR1 MRHNA and CDR2 SNTAGT. The CDR3 here is CASSLAGSSTDTQYF. The CDR3 DNA reads as TGTGCCAGCAGTTTAGCGGGGTCTAGCACAGATACGCAGTATTTT.

The rearrangement links TRBV4-1 to TRBJ1-3, with TRBD1 matching over 10 bases. Germline V lookup: CDR1 MGHRA, CDR2 YSYEKL. This CDR3 spans 21 amino acids. V lost 1 base, J lost 0 bases, and 15 bases stayed unmatched. The DNA of the CDR3 is TGCGCCAGCAGCCAAGTAGGCGGTGACAGGGGGCCCCTGAGCTCTGGAAACACCATATATTTT. It yields the protein CASSQVGGDRGPLSSGNTIYF.

The chain has TRBV6-1 and TRBJ2-7, with D tentatively TRBD2 (5 bases). CDR3 length: 14 residues. Germline CDR1 is MNHNS and CDR2 is SASEGT. Trimming stripped 8 bases from V and 5 bases from J, with 19 bases between. Here the CDR3 reads CASCGLKLGDEQYF. CDR3 bases: TGTGCCAGCTGTGGACTCAAACTTGGCGACGAGCAGTACTTC.

J is TRBJ1-1 and V is TRBV7-9, with 12 nucleotides matching TRBD1. Germline V CDR1 and CDR2: SEHNR, FQNEAQ (reference sequence). The V segment lost 5 bases and the J segment 1 base; nucleotides outside the gene matches: 11. The CDR3 has 18 amino acids. The CDR3 DNA is TGTGCCAGCAGCCCAGGTTGGGACAGGGGGCTTTCGAACACTGAAGCTTTCTTT. This sequence encodes CASSPGWDRGLSNTEAFF.

V gene TRBV5-4 combines with J gene TRBJ2-3; 8 positions match TRBD2. J gave up 2 bases and V 3 bases, and 8 bases lay outside the gene matches. The CDR3 is 16 amino acids. Germline CDR1 reads SGHNT; CDR2 reads YYREEE (reference sequence). For the CDR3, the DNA is TGTGCCAGCAGCTGGGGGAGCGGGGGAAACACAGATACGCAGTATTTT. Translated: CASSWGSGGNTDTQYF.

The chain carries TRBV7-9 and TRBJ1-1; D is possibly TRBD1 (6 bases). V shed 4 bases and J shed 4 bases, with 19 bases lying between them. Germline V gene sequence: CDR1 SEHNR, CDR2 FQNEAQ (reference sequence). The CDR3 extends over 16 amino acids. The CDR3 loop is CASSSGESGWTTEAFF. Here the CDR3 DNA reads TGTGCCAGCAGCTCAGGGGAGAGCGGATGGACCACTGAAGCTTTCTTT.

The CDR3: CASRRIQREETQYF. The CDR3 DNA reads TGTGCCAGCAGGAGGATCCAACGAGAAGAGACCCAGTACTTC. The chain combines TRBV5-6 with TRBJ2-5; no reliable D call. In germline, CDR1 is SGHDT, CDR2 YYEEEE. CDR3 length: 14 amino acids. V was clipped by 5 bases and J by 3 bases, with 14 bases between them.

The chain has TRBV11-1 and TRBJ2-2; TRBD1 agrees at 7 bases. The CDR3 spans 19 residues. CDR1 SGHAT and CDR2 FQDESV come from the germline V gene (reference sequence). Germline trimming cut 3 bases from V and 0 bases from J; bases unmatched to any gene: 13. CDR3 sequence reads: CASSFVTGAFIANTGELFF. The CDR3 DNA follows: TGTGCCAGCAGCTTTGTCACAGGGGCTTTCATCGCGAACACCGGGGAGCTGTTTTTT.

The chain recombines TRBV5-1 with TRBJ1-1; a weak D match, TRBD1 (5 bases). Germline CDR1 SGHRS, CDR2 YFSETQ. Trimming cost V 0 bases and J 1 base, with 13 bases left between them. The CDR3 consists of 16 residues. DNA for the CDR3: TGCGCCAGCAGCTTGGGATCGGGACTTCCGAACACTGAAGCTTTCTTT. It is translated as CASSLGSGLPNTEAFF.

The chain is built from TRBV6-5 and TRBJ1-2, with D tentatively TRBD1 (5 bases). The CDR3 runs 12 residues. Germline CDR1 MNHEY, CDR2 SVGAGI. V was trimmed by 7 bases and J by 5 bases, leaving 11 bases between them. CDR3 DNA sequence: TGTGCCAGCACTCAGGGTTATTATGGCTACACCTTC. This encodes CASTQGYYGYTF.